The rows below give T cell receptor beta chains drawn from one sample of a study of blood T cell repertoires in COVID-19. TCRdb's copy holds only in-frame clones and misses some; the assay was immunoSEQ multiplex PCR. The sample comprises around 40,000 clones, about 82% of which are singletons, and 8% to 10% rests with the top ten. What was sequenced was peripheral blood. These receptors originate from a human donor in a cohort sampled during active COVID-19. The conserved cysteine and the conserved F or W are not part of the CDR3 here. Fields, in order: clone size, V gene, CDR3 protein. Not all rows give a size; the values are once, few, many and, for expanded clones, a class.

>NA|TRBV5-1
ASSLVGGRYGETQY
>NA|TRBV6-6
ASSYAPGQLNEAF
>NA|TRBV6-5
ASSRQIPLEETQY
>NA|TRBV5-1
ASSLIAGGDDEQF
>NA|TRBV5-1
ASSLVVGSGNEQY
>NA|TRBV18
ASSAGGNYGYT
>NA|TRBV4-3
ASSPQGNEQF
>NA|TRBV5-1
ASSPGQQNTEAF
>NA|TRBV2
ASSVDRTYEQY
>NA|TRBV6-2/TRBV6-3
ASSYSLDRGSYEQY
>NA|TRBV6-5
ASSYSRGVLSPLH
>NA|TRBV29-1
SALNRGWDNEQF
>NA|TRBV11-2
ASSFPGGDTQY
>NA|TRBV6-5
ASSSPGQTNYGYT
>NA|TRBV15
ATSRGSDTEAF
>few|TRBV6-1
ASSEVAGGHGYT
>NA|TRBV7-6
ASSLGGLAGVETQY
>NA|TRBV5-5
ASSLDRQETQY
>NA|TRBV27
ASSLSPLGRTHNQPQH
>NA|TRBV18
ASSPQEEGVSPLH
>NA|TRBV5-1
ASTEPTNEKLF
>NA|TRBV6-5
ASRNRVGQPQH
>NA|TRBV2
ASSESGRGNTGELF
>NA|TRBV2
ASSVLGLGVTDTQY
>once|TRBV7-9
ASSLGTGDVEKLF
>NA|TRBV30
AWIGDRGENSPLH
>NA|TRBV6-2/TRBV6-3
ASSLGLFEQY
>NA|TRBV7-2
ASRPTLGLGSNIQY
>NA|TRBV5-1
ASSSQGIAEAF
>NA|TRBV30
AWAPGLTDTQY
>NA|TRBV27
ASTHSANTGELF
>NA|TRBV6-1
ASSDWGGGYT
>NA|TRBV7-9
ASSRDNSYEQY
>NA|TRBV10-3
AISESETGTNSPLH
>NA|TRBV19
ASSKNGGAEIYGYT
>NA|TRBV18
ASSGLDNTGELF
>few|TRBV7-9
ASSLAGGAIEQF
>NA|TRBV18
ASSPPGTSAGNIQY
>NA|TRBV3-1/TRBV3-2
ASSPTGLNTEAF
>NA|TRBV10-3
AITTHRESYEQY
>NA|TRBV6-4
ASKGQGADTQY
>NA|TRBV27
ASSVDREGFGYT
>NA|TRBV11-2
ASSSGQDGYYT
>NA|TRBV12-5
ASGLPNLPWRGNTYEQY
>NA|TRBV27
ASSSPSANVLT
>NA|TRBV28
ASSFGQGTHEQY
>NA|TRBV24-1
ATSDAAGQGIADTQY
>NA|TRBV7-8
ASSSSQGGDEQY
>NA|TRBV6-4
ASSDLRVGLYNIQY
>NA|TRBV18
ASSPPGQGNQPQH
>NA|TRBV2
ASGSGLDTDTQY
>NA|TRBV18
ASSPGQGGSYGYT
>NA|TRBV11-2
ASSRRQGSSYNEQF
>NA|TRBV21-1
AGGGRRFYSGNTIY
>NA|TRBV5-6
ASRPQVSYEQY